This T cell receptor (beta chain) was found in a study of T cell clonality in common variable immunodeficiency. Germline V gene data show CDR1 as SGDLS and CDR2 as YYNGEE. Trimming at V came to 4 bases and at J to 3 bases, leaving 5 bases not matched to a gene. CDR3 length equals 15 residues. TCRdb's table, derived via immunoSEQ multiplex PCR, lists solely in-frame clones and lacks some. Recorded here are some 52,000 clones, none singletons. This clone showed up many times. Its antigen remains unidentified. Read coverage stops 3 residues before the CDR3 terminus; the germline J gene supplies the remainder. Study outcomes and limitations: Fewer TCRbeta clones were shared among CVID subjects than controls. In common variable immunodeficiency, TCR beta chains reportedly carried fewer deletions and N-nucleotide insertions. CVID subjects had higher TCRbeta clonality than healthy controls, most marked in about a third.

The clonotype comes from a person aged 18 to 70 in good health. This chain links TRBV9 with TRBJ1-2; 11 bases align to TRBD1. What was sequenced was peripheral blood mononuclear cells. The chain's CDR3 is CASSSDRGLDYGYTF. The CDR3 bases that were read are TGTGCCAGCAGCTCGGACAGGGGGCTTGACTATGGC.